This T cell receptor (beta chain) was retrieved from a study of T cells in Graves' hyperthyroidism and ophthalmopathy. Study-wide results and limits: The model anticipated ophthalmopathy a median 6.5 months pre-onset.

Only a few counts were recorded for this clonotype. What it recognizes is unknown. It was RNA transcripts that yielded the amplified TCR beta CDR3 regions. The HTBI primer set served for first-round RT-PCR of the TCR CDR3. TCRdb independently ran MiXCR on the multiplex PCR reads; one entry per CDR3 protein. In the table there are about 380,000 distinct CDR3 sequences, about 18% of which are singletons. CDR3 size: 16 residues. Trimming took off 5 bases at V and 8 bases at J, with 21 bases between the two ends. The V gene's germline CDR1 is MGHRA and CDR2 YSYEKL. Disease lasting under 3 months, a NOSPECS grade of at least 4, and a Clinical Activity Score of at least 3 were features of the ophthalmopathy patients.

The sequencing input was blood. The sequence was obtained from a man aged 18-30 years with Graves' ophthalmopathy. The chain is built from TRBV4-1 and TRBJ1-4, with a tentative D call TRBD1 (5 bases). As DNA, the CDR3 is TGCGCCAGCAGCGAGGGGAGAGGGGACGGTAGCGAAAAACTGTTTTTT. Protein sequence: CASSEGRGDGSEKLFF.